Each of the 4 T cell receptor beta chains below was sequenced from the same sample in a study of TIL therapy for anti-PD-1-resistant metastatic lung cancer. Specified time point: pre-treatment sample, taken before nivolumab and TIL therapy. This was the immunoSEQ v3 assay. The data were produced by immunoSEQ multiplex PCR, yet TCRdb's version contains in-frame clones alone and is incomplete. Here the sample spans 40,000 to 55,000 clones, roughly 85% being singletons. The specimen was blood, collected at baseline. The receptors stem from a woman between 30 and 79 years old with non-small cell lung cancer.

Judged by abundance, this clone is medium-sized. The chain uses TRBV7-9 and TRBJ2-7, with TRBD1 as a possible D gene (6 bases). V lost 5 bases and J 5 bases, leaving 7 bases between the germline ends. The CDR3 spans 11 residues. Germline V lookup: CDR1 SEHNR, CDR2 FQNEAQ (reference sequence). The CDR3 DNA reads TGTGCCAGCAGCACAGGGAACGAGCAGTACTTC. This codes for CASSTGNEQYF.

V is TRBV9 and J is TRBJ2-1, with no clear D. This CDR3 is built from 14 residues. V lost 5 bases and J lost 5, with 14 bases in between. Looked up from germline, CDR1 is SGDLS and CDR2 is YYNGEE. CDR3 sequence: CASSQGNNNNEQFF. CDR3 DNA sequence: TGTGCCAGCAGTCAAGGGAACAACAACAATGAGCAGTTCTTC. Using reference TRBV9 and TRBJ2-1 for the parts outside the CDR3, the full variable domain is DSGVTQTPKHLITATGQRVTLRCSPRSGDLSVYWYQQSLDQGLQFLIQYYNGEERAKGNILERFSAQQFPDLHSELNLSSLELGDSALYFCASSQGNNNNEQFFGPGTRLTVL.

V is TRBV5-1 and J is TRBJ1-2, with TRBD1 matching 8 bases. Germline V lookup: CDR1 SGHRS, CDR2 YFSETQ. J lost 4 bases, V lost 3 bases, and 8 bases had no gene match. The CDR3 consists of 15 residues. The DNA for the CDR3 is TGCGCCAGCAGCTCAGGGGGACAGGACTTCTATGGCTACACCTTC. Its translation is CASSSGGQDFYGYTF.

This chain joins TRBV28 and TRBJ1-2; no clear D. Germline-derived CDR1 and CDR2 are MDHEN and SYDVKM. V lost 5 bases to trimming and J lost 8 bases, with 9 bases between them. CDR3 size: 11 residues. The CDR3 loop is CASSPREGYTF. The CDR3, as DNA: TGTGCCAGCAGTCCCCGGGAAGGCTACACCTTC.